This T cell receptor (beta chain) was observed in a study of T cell responses to AZD1222 COVID-19 vaccine. Study observations and caveats: Vaccine-associated CD4 TCRs ranged over spike, dominating at 160-218 and 743-854.

The CDR3 is 16 amino acids. CDR1 MDHEN and CDR2 SYDVKM come from the germline V gene. Trimming removed 4 bases from V and 2 bases from J; junction bases left unmatched: 4. A note on this clone: Its target is unknown.

Using immunoSEQ multiplex PCR, the repertoire was profiled, and TCRdb retains in-frame clones only, with some absent. In the table there are just under 35,000 clones, approximately 90% of which are singletons. The source material was peripheral blood, sampled 28 days after the second AZD1222 dose. This receptor was obtained from an adult who received the AZD1222 COVID-19 vaccine. The chain joins TRBV28 to TRBJ1-6; TRBD1 agrees at 8 bases. The CDR3 sequence is CASSSRTGTYNSPLHF. CDR3 nucleotide sequence: TGTGCCAGCAGTTCACGGACAGGGACCTATAATTCACCCCTCCACTTT.